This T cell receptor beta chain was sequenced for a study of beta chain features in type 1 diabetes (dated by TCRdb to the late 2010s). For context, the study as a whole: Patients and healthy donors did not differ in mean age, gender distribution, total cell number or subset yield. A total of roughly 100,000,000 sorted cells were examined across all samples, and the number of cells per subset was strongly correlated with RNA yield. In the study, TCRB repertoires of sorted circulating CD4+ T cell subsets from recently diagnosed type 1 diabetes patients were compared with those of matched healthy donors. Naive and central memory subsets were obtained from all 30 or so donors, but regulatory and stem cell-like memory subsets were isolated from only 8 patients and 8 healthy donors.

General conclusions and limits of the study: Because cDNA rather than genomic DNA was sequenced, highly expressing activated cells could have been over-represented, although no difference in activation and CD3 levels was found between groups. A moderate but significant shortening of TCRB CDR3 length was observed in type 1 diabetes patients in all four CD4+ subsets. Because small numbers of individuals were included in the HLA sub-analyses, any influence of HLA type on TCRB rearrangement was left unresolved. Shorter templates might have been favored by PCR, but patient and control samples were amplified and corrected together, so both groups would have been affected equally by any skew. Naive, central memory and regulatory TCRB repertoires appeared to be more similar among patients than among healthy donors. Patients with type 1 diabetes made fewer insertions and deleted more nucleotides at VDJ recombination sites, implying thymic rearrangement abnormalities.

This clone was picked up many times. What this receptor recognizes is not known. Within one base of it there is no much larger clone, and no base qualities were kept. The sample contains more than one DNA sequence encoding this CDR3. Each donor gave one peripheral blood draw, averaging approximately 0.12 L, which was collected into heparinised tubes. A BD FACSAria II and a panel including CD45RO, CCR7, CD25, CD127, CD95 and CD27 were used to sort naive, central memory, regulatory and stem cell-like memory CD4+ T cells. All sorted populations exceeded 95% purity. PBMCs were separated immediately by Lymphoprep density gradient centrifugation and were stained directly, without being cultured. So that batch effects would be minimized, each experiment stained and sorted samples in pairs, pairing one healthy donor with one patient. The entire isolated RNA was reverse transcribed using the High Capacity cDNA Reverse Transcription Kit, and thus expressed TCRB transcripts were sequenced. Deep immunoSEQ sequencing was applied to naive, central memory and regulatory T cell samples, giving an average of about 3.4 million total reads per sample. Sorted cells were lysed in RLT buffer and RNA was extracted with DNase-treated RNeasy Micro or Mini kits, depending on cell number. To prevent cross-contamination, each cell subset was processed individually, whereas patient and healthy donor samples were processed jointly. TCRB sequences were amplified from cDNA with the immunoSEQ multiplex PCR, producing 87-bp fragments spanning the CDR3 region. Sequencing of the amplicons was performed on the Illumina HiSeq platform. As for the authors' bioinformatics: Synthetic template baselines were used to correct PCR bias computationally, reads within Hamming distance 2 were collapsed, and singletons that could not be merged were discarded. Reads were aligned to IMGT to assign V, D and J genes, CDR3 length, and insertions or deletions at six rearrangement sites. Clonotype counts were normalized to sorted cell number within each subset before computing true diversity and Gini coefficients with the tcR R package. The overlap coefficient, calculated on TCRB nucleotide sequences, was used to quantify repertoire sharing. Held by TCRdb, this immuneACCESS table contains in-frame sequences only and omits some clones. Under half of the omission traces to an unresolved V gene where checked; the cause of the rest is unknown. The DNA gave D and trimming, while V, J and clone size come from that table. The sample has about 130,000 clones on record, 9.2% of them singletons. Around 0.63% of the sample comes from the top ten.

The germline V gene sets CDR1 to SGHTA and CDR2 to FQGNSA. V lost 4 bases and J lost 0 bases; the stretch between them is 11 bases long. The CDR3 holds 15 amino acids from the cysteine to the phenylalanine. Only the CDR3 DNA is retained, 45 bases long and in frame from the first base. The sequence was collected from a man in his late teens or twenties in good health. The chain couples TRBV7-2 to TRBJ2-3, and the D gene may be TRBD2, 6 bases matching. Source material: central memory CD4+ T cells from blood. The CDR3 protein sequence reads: CASSWRGFSTDTQYF. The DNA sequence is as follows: TGTGCCAGCAGCTGGCGGGGATTCAGCACAGATACGCAGTATTTT.